Sequencing of this T cell receptor beta chain was carried out in a study of T cells after yellow fever vaccination. TCRdb ran MiXCR on the 5' RACE reads and lists one entry per CDR3 protein. Of hundreds of thousands of distinct CDR3 sequences listed, over 4.5% are singletons. As to this clonotype: Its target is unknown.

Study-level results: Peak timing came faster in the weaker secondary response, day 5 versus 15. Post-booster repertoires contained most primary-vaccination clones again (around 97% CD4, about 90% CD8). Clonotypes shared by both compartments, CD4 and CD8, made up a small share.

Germline V gene lookup returns CDR1 LGHNA and CDR2 YSLEER. V lost 0 bases and J lost 5; bases outside the gene matches: 7. The CDR3 has 16 residues. The sample here was CD4+ T cells sorted from PBMCs, taken on the day of the yellow fever booster vaccination. This chain connects TRBV4-3 to TRBJ2-5; TRBD1 matches at 9 bases. The clonotype comes from a man aged 18 to 29 who received the YFV17D yellow fever vaccine. The CDR3 DNA reads TGCGCCAGCAGCCAAGACCTACAGGGGGCTCTCGAGACCCAGTACTTC. This encodes CASSQDLQGALETQYF.